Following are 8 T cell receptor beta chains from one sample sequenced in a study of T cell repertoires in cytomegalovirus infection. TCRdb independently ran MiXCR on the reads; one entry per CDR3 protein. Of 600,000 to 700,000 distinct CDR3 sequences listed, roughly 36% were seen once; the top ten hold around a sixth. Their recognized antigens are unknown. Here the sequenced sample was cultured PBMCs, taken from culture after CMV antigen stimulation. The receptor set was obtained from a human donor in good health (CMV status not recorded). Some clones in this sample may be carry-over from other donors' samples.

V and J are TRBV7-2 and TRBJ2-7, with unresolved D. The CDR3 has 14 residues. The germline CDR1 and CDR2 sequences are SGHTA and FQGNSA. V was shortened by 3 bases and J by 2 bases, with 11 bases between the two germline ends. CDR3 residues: CASSFPLQAYEQYF. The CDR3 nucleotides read TGTGCCAGCAGCTTCCCTCTGCAAGCCTACGAGCAGTACTTC.

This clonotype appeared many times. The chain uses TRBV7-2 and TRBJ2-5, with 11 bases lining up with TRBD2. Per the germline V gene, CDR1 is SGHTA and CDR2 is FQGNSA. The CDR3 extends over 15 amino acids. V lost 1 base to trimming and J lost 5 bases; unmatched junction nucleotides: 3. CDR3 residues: CASSLGTSGYETQYF. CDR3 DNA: TGTGCCAGCAGCTTAGGGACTAGCGGGTATGAGACCCAGTACTTC.

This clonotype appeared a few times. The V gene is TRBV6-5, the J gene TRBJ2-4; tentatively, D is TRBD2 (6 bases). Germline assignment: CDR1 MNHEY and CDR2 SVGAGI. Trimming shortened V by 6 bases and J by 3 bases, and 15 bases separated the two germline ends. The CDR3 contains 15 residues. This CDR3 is CASRREESGKNIQYF. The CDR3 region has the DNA TGTGCCAGCAGGAGGGAGGAGAGTGGCAAAAACATTCAGTACTTC.

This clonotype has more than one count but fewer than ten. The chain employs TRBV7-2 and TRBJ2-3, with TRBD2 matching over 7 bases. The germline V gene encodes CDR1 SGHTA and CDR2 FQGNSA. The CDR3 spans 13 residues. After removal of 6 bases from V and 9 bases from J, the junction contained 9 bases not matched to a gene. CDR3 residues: CASSRTGGVTQYF. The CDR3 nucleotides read TGTGCCAGCAGTAGGACTGGGGGGGTAACGCAGTATTTT.

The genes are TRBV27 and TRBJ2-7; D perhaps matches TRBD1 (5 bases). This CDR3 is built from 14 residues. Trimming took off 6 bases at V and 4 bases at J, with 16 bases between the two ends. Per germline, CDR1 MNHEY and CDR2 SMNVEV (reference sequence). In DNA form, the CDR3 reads TGTGCCAGCAGCTGGCAGGGCCCGCCTTACGAGCAGTACTTC. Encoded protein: CASSWQGPPYEQYF.

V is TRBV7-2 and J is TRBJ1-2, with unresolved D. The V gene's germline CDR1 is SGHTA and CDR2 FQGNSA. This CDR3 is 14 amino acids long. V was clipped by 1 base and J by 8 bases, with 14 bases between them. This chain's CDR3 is CASSLEAVSSGYTF. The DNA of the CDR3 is TGTGCCAGCAGCTTAGAGGCGGTCTCATCGGGCTACACCTTC.

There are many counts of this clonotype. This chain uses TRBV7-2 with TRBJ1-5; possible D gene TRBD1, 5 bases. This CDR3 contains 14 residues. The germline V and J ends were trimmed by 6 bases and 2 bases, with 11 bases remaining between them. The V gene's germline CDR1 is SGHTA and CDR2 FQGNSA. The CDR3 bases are TGTGCCAGCAGTGGGGGGGGGGGCAATCAGCCCCAGCATTTT. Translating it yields CASSGGGGNQPQHF.

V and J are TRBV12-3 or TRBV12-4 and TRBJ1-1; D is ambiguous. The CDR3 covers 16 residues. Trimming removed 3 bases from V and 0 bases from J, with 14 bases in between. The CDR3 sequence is CASSFGIPDMNTEAFF. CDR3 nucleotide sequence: TGTGCCAGCAGTTTTGGAATTCCAGACATGAACACTGAAGCTTTCTTT.